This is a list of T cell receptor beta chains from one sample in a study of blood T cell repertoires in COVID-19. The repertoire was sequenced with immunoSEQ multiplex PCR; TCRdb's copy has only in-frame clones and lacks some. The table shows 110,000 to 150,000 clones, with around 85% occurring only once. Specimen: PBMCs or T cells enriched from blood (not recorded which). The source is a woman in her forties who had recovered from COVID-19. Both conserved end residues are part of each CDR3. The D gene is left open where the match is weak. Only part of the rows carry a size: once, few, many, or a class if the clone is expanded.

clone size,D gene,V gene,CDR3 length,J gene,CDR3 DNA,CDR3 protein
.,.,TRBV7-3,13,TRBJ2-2,TGTGCCAGCAGCTCCTCGAACACCGGGGAGCTGTTTTTT,CASSSSNTGELFF
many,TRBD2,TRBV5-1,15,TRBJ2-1,TGCGCCAGCAGCTTGAAGGAGCTAGCGGGCAATGAGCAGTTCTTC,CASSLKELAGNEQFF
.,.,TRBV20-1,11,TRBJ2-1,TGCAGTGCTAGAAAAGGTCAGGAGGAGTTCTTC,CSARKGQEEFF
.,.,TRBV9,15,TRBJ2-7,TGTGCCAGCAGCCCCGAGGGGGGGAAACCCTACGAGCAGTACTTC,CASSPEGGKPYEQYF
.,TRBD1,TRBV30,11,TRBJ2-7,TGTGCCTGGCAGACAGGGAACGAGCAGTACTTC,CAWQTGNEQYF
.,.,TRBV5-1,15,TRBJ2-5,TGCGCCAGCAGCCTGCGGGGAGGCTACCAAGAGACCCAGTACTTC,CASSLRGGYQETQYF
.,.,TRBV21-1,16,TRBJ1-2,TGTGCCAGCAGCAAAGTGGCAATGGGACAGACCTATGGCTACACCTTC,CASSKVAMGQTYGYTF
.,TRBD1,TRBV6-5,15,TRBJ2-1,TGTGCCAGCAGTTACTCCCCGGGACAGAGCAATGAGCAGTTCTTC,CASSYSPGQSNEQFF
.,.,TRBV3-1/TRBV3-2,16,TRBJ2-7,TGTGCCAGCAGCCAAGAAGGCGGGTGGAGCTCCTACGAGCAGTACTTC,CASSQEGGWSSYEQYF
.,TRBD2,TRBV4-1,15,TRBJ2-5,TGCGCCAGTACGGCGGCGGGGGGGCCTGGAGAGACCCAGTACTTC,CASTAAGGPGETQYF
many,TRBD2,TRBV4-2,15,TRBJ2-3,TGTGCCAGCAGCCAAGAACTAGCGACCACAGATACGCAGTATTTT,CASSQELATTDTQYF
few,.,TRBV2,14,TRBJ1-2,TGTGCCAGCAGTGACTTGGGGGGGCGAAAGGGCTACACCTTC,CASSDLGGRKGYTF
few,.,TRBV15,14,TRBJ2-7,TGTGCCACCAGCAGAGGAACAGGCTCCTACGAGCAGTACTTC,CATSRGTGSYEQYF
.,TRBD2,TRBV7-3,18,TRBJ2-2,TGTGCCAGCAGCCCCGCACCGGGACTAGTAGGGGACACCGGGGAGCTGTTTTTT,CASSPAPGLVGDTGELFF
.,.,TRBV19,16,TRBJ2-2,TGTGCCAGCCAGAGAGAGGGGGGGCCCGGTCCCGGGGAGCTGTTTTTT,CASQREGGPGPGELFF
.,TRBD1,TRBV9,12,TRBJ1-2,TGTGCCAGCAGCATCGACAGGGATGGCTACACCTTC,CASSIDRDGYTF
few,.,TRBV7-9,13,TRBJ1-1,TGTGCCAGCAGCTTGACAGAGAACACTGAAGCTTTCTTT,CASSLTENTEAFF
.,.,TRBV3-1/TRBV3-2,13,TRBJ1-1,TGTGCCAGCAGCCAAGATAACACCGCTGAAGCTTTCTTT,CASSQDNTAEAFF
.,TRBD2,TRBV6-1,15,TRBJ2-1,TGTGCCAGCAGCCTCGGACTAGCGGGACTTCTTGAGCAGTTCTTC,CASSLGLAGLLEQFF
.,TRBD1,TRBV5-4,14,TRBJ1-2,TGTGCCAGCAGCTCCGGACAGGGCTCCTATGGCTACACCTTC,CASSSGQGSYGYTF
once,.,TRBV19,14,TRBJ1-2,TGTGCCAGTAGTCAATCAACAGGGAACTATGGCTACACCTTC,CASSQSTGNYGYTF
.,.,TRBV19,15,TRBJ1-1,TGTGCCAGTAGTATAGGAGGGGAGGAGTACACTGAAGCTTTCTTT,CASSIGGEEYTEAFF
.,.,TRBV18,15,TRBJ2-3,TGTGCCAGCACCAGTAGCGGCGCGGGCACAGATACGCAGTATTTT,CASTSSGAGTDTQYF
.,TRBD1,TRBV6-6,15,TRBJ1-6,TGTGCCAGCAGTCCGGACAGGGGACCAAATTCACCCCTCCACTTT,CASSPDRGPNSPLHF
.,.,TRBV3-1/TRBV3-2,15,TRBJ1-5,TGTGCCAGCAGCCACCGAGGGGGAGCCAATCAGCCCCAGCATTTT,CASSHRGGANQPQHF
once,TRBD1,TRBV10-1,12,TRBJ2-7,TGCGCCAGCAGCGGACAGGGGTACGAGCAGTACTTC,CASSGQGYEQYF
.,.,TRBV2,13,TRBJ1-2,TGTGCCAGCACGAGGGGAGGGCACTATGGCTACACCTTC,CASTRGGHYGYTF
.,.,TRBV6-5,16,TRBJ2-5,TGTGCCAGCAGTTCAGGGACATACGTATCCCAAGAGACCCAGTACTTC,CASSSGTYVSQETQYF
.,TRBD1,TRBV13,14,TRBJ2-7,TGTGCCAGCCGCCGACAGGGGGATCTCTACGAGCAGTACTTC,CASRRQGDLYEQYF
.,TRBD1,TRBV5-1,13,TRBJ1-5,TGCGCCAGCAGCTTACTGACAGGGCAGCCCCAGCATTTT,CASSLLTGQPQHF
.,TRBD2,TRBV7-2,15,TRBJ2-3,TGTGCCAGCAGCCTCGGACTAGCGGGGGCGGATACGCAGTATTTT,CASSLGLAGADTQYF
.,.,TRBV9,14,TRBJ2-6,TGTGCCAGCAGCGAGCGCTCTGGGGCCAACGTCCTGACTTTC,CASSERSGANVLTF
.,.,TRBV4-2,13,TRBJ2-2,TGTGCCAGCAGCCAGGGCCTCACCGGGGAGCTGTTTTTT,CASSQGLTGELFF
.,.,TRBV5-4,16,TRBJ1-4,TGTGCCAGCAGCCCCGAGGGCGCCTCAACTAATGAAAAACTGTTTTTT,CASSPEGASTNEKLFF
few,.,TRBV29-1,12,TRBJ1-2,TGCAGCGTCAGTGGCGGGAACTATGGCTACACCTTC,CSVSGGNYGYTF
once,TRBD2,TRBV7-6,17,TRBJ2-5,TGTGCCAGCAGCTTATCTAGCGGGAGTTATCTCGGAGAGACCCAGTACTTC,CASSLSSGSYLGETQYF
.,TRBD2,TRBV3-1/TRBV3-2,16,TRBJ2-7,TGTGCCAGCAGCCAAGGCCCCGGGGGGGCTGGGTACGAGCAGTACTTC,CASSQGPGGAGYEQYF
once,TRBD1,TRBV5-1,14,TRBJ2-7,TGCGCCAGCAGCTCGGACAGGGAGATCTACGAGCAGTACTTC,CASSSDREIYEQYF
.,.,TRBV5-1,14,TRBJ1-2,TGCGCCAGCAGCTCCTACGACAGGAACTATGGCTACACCTTC,CASSSYDRNYGYTF
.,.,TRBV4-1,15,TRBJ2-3,TGCGCCAGCAGCCAAGAAGAGGTAGTTGAGGATACGCAGTATTTT,CASSQEEVVEDTQYF
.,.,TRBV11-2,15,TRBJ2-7,TGTGCCAGCCGAGGAATGAAGACAGGAACCTACGAGCAGTACTTC,CASRGMKTGTYEQYF
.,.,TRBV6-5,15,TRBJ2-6,TGTGCCAGCAGTTACACAGAGACTGGGGCCAACGTCCTGACTTTC,CASSYTETGANVLTF
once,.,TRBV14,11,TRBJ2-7,TGTGCCAGCAGCCAGGGCGGGGAGCAGTACTTC,CASSQGGEQYF
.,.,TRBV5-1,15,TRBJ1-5,TGCGCCAGCAGCTTGCGGGGGGGGAGCAATCAGCCCCAGCATTTT,CASSLRGGSNQPQHF
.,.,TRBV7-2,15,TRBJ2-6,TGTGCCAGCAGCTTAGGGCCAGTCGGGGCCAACGTCCTGACTTTC,CASSLGPVGANVLTF
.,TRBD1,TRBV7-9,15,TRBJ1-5,TGTGCCAGCAGCCCTCGGGACAGGGAAGGTCAGCCCCAGCATTTT,CASSPRDREGQPQHF
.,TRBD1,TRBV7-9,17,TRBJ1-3,TGTGCCAGCAGCGCATGGACAGGGGCCTTCTCTGGAAACACCATATATTTT,CASSAWTGAFSGNTIYF
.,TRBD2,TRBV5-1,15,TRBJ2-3,TGCGCCAGCACCATAGCGGGGGGCCCGACAGATACGCAGTATTTT,CASTIAGGPTDTQYF
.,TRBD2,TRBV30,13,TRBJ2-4,TGTGCCTGGAGCAATGCGGGGGGGTCGGTTCGGTACTTC,CAWSNAGGSVRYF
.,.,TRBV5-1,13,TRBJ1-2,TGCGCCAGCAGATTGACAGAGCCCTATGGCTACACCTTC,CASRLTEPYGYTF